This T cell receptor (beta chain) was captured by sequencing in a study of T-cell memory formation after mild COVID-19. This CDR3 has 14 amino acids. This clonotype was counted only a few times. Antigen specificity is unknown. The germline gene is not matched at one end of the junction; a read error may be the cause. The TCR alpha and TCR beta cDNA libraries, bearing sample barcodes and UMIs, were generated by 5'RACE using constant-segment primers. TCRdb itself ran the 5' RACE reads through MiXCR, one entry per CDR3 protein. The sample holds some 300,000 distinct CDR3 sequences; 20% to 25% are singletons and the top ten take around 23%. Study-wide points: Cross-reactive memory appears to have joined, as suggested by some responding clones showing up in pre-infection memory.

The chain has TRBV12-3 or TRBV12-4 and TRBJ2-3; 8 bases match TRBD2. The sample consisted of PBMCs or a T cell subset sorted from them (not recorded which). The sequence came from a man between 18 and 35 years old who had mild COVID-19 (a few samples of this study predate the infection). Cell type and time point are not known. The DNA for the CDR3 is TGTGCCAGCAGTCCGGGACTAGGCACAAATACGCAGTATTTT. Its translation: CASSPGLGTNTQYF.